This T cell receptor (beta chain) was captured by sequencing in a study of cytomegalovirus exposure and HLA in healthy donors. General study findings and limits: Researchers catalogued some 160 TCR beta chains as cytomegalovirus-associated. The study found most TCR sequences rare, yet found some public TCRs in many donors. Earlier findings revealed that most TCR beta V segments proved productive either about 90% or about 30% of the time.

V was clipped by 4 bases and J by 5 bases; unmatched bases: 0. This CDR3 contains 14 residues. Looked up from germline, CDR1 is MDHEN and CDR2 is SYDVKM. Concerning this clone: Its target is not known.

The study ran its PCR with 60 Vbeta and 13 Jbeta primers. The data were produced by immunoSEQ multiplex PCR, yet TCRdb's version contains in-frame clones alone and is incomplete. This sample yields about 160,000 clones, of which under 90% are seen a single time; 4% to 5% belongs to the top ten. This clonotype was sampled from a man under 40 in good health and CMV-seronegative. The chain links TRBV28 to TRBJ2-5; 14 bases match TRBD2. The sequenced sample was PBMCs. The CDR3 spells CASSWTSGRETQYF. In DNA, the CDR3 is TGTGCCAGCAGTTGGACTAGCGGGAGGGAGACCCAGTACTTC.